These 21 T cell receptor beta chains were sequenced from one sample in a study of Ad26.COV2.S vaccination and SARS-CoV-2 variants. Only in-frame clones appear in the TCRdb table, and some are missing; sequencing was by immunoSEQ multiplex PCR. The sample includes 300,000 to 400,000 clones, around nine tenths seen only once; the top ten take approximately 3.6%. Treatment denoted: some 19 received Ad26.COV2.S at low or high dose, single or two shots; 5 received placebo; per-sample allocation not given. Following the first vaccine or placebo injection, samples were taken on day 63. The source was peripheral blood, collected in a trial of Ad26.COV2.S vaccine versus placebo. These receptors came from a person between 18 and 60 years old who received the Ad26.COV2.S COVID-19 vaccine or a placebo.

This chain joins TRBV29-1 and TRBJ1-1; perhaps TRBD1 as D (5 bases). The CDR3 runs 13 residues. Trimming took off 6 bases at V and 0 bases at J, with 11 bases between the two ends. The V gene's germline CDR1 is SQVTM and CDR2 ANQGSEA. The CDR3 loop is CSVTGRLNTEAFF. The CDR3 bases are TGCAGCGTCACGGGGCGGTTGAACACTGAAGCTTTCTTT.

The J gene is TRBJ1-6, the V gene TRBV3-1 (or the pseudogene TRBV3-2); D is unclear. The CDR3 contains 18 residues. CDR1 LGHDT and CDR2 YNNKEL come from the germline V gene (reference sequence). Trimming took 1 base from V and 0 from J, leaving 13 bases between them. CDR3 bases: TGTGCCAGCAGCCAAGGAGGACTGACGAGCTCCTATAATTCACCCCTCCACTTT. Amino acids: CASSQGGLTSSYNSPLHF.

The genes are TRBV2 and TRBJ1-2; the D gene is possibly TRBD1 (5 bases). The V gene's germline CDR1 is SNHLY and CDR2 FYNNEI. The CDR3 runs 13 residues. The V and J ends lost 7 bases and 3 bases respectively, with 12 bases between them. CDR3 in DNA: TGTGCCAGCACTAACAGGAGCTACTATGGCTACACCTTC. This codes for CASTNRSYYGYTF. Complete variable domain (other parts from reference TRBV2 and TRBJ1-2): EPEVTQTPSHQVTQMGQEVILRCVPISNHLYFYWYRQILGQKVEFLVSFYNNEISEKSEIFDDQFSVERPDGSNFTLKIRSTKLEDSAMYFCASTNRSYYGYTFGSGTRLTVV.

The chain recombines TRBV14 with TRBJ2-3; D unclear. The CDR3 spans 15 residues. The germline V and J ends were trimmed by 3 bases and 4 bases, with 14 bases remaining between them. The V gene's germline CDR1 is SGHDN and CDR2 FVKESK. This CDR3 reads CASSQVFGLPDTQYF. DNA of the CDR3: TGTGCCAGCAGCCAGGTATTCGGTCTCCCAGATACGCAGTATTTT.

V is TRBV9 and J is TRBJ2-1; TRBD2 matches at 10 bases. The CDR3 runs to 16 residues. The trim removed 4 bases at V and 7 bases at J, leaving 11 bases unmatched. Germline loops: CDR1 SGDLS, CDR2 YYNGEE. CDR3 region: CASSPASGLALNEQFF. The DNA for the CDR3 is TGTGCCAGCAGCCCCGCGTCGGGACTAGCGTTAAATGAGCAGTTCTTC.

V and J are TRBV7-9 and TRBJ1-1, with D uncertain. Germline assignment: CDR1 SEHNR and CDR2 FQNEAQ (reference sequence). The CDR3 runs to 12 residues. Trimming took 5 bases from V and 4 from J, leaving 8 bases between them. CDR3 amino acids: CASSQASTEAFF. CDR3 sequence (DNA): TGTGCCAGCAGCCAGGCGAGCACTGAAGCTTTCTTT.

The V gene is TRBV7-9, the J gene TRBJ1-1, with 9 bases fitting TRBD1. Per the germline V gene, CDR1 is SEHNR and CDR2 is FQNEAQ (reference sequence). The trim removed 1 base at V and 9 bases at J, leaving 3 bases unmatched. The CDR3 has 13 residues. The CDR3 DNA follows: TGTGCCAGCAGCTTAGGGACAGGGGTCCAAGCTTTCTTT. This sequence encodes CASSLGTGVQAFF.

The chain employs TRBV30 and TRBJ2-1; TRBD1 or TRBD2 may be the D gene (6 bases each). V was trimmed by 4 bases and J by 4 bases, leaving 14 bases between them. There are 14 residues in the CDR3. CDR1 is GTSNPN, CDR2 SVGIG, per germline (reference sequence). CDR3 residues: CAWMEGGAYNEQFF. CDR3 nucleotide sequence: TGTGCCTGGATGGAGGGGGGCGCATACAATGAGCAGTTCTTC.

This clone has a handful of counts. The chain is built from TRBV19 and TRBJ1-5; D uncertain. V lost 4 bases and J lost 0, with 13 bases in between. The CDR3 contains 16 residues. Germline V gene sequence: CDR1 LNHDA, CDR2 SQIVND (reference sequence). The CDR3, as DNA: TGTGCCAGTAGTACGCGACAAGGGATTAGCAATCAGCCCCAGCATTTT. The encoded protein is CASSTRQGISNQPQHF.

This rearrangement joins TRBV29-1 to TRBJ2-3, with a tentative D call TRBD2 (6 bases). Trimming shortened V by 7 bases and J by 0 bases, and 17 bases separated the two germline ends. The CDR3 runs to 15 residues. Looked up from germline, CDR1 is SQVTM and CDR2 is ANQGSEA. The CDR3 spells CSGSSRGFSTDTQYF. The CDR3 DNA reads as TGCAGCGGGAGCTCTCGGGGGTTCAGCACAGATACGCAGTATTTT.

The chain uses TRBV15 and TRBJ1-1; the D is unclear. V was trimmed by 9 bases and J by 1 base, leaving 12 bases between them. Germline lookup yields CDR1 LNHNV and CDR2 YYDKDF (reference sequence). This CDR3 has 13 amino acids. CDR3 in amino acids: CATGTTRNTEAFF. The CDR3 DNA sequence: TGTGCCACTGGCACCACCCGGAACACTGAAGCTTTCTTT. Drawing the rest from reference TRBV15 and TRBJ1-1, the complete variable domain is DAMVIQNPRYQVTQFGKPVTLSCSQTLNHNVMYWYQQKSSQAPKLLFHYYDKDFNNEADTPDNFQSRRPNTSFCFLDIRSPGLGDTAMYLCATGTTRNTEAFFGQGTRLTVV.

CDR3 nucleotides: TGTGCCAGTGGACGACAGACCAACACCGGGGAGCTGTTTTTT. Translated, it gives CASGRQTNTGELFF. The rearrangement uses TRBV19 and TRBJ2-2; D may be TRBD1 (5 bases). Trimming took 8 bases from V and 2 from J, leaving 12 bases between them. There are 14 residues in the CDR3. The germline gives CDR1 LNHDA, CDR2 SQIVND (reference sequence).

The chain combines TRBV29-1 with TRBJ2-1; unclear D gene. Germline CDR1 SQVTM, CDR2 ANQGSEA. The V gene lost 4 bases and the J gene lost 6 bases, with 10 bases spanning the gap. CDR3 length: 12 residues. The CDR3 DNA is TGCAGCGTTGCTGGCTGGGTCAATGAGCAGTTCTTC. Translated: CSVAGWVNEQFF.

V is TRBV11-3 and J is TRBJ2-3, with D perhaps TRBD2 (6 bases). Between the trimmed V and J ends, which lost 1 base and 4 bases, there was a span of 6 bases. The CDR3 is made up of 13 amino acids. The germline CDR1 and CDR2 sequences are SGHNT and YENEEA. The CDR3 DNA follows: TGTGCCAGCAGCTTAGGGGGGGCAGATACGCAGTATTTT. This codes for CASSLGGADTQYF.

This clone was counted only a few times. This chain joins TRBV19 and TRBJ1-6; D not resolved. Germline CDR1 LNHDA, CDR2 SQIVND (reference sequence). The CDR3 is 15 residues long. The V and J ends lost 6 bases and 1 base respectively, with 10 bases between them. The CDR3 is CASRPGRSYNSPLHF. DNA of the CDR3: TGTGCCAGTAGGCCCGGGAGGTCCTATAATTCACCCCTCCACTTT.

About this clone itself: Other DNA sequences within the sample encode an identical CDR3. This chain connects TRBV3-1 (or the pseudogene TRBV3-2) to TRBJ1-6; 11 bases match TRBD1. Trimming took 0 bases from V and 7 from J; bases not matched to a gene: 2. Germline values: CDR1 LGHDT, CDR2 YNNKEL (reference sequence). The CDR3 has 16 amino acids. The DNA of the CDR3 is TGTGCCAGCAGCCAAGAAGGGACAGGGGGGAATTCACCCCTCCACTTT. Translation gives CASSQEGTGGNSPLHF.

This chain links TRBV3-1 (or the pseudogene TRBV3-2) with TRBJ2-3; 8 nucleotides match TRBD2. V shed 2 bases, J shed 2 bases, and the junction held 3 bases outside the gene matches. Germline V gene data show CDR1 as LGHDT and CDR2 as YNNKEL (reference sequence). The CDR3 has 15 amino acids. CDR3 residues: CASSQTSGYTDTQYF. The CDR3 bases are TGTGCCAGCAGCCAAACTAGCGGATACACAGATACGCAGTATTTT.

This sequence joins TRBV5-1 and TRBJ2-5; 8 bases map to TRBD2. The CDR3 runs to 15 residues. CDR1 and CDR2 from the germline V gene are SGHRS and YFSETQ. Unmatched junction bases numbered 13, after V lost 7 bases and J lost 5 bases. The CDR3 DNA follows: TGCGCCAGCCATACCTCAGCGGGGGCGACGGAGACCCAGTACTTC. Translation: CASHTSAGATETQYF. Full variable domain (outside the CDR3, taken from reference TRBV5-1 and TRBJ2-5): KAGVTQTPRYLIKTRGQQVTLSCSPISGHRSVSWYQQTPGQGLQFLFEYFSETQRNKGNFPGRFSGRQFSNSRSEMNVSTLELGDSALYLCASHTSAGATETQYFGPGTRLLVL.

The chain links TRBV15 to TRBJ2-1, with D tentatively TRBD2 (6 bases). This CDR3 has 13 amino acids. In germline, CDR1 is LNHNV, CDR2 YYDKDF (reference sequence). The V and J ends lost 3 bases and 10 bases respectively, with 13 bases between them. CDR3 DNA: TGTGCCACCAGCAGCAGACTAGGGTGGGAGCAGTTCTTC. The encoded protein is CATSSRLGWEQFF.

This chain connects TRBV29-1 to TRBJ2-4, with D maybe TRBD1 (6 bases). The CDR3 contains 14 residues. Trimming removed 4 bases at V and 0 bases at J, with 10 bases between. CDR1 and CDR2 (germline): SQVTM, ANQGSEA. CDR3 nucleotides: TGCAGCGTTGTACAGGGTCGAGCCAAAAACATTCAGTACTTC. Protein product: CSVVQGRAKNIQYF.

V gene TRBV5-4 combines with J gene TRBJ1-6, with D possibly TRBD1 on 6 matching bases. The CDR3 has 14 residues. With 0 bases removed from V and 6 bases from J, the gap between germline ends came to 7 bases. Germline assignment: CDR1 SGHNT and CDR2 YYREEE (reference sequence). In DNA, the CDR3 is TGTGCCAGCAGCTTGGTAGGGGGTAATTCACCCCTCCACTTT. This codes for CASSLVGGNSPLHF.